This T cell receptor (beta chain) stems from a study of response to subunit inactivated influenza vaccine. TCRdb processed the RT-PCR reads anew with MiXCR; each CDR3 protein has one entry. Seen here are about 570,000 distinct CDR3 sequences, about 10% observed once, and the top ten hold around 10%. Trimming removed 5 bases at V and 4 bases at J, with 17 bases between. The CDR3 contains 15 residues. This clonotype has ten or more counts. These data were also filed under a second study, of T cells expressing NK-cell markers. This second report adds: It was by 5'RACE template switching with UMIs that TCR beta cDNA was made.

The J gene is TRBJ1-2, the V gene TRBV12-3 or TRBV12-4; D remains unclear. The sample was PBMCs from blood, taken on the day of vaccination. The TCR sequence derives from a man aged 50 or older who received an inactivated influenza vaccine. CDR3 residues: CASSRTEARSYGYTF. The CDR3 nucleotides read TGTGCCAGCAGTCGTACTGAGGCTCGGTCCTATGGCTACACCTTC.